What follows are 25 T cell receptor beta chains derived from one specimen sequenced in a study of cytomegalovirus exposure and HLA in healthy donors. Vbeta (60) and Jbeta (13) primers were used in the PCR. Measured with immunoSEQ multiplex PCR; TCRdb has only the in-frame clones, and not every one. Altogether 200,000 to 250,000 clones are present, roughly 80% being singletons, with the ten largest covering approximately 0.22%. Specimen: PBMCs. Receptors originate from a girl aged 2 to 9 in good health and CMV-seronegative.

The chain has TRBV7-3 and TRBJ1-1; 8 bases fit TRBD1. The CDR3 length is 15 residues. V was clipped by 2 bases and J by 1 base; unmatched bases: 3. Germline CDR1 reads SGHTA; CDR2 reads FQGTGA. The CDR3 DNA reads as TGTGCCAGCAGCTTACTAGACAGGGGGAACACTGAAGCTTTCTTT. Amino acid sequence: CASSLLDRGNTEAFF.

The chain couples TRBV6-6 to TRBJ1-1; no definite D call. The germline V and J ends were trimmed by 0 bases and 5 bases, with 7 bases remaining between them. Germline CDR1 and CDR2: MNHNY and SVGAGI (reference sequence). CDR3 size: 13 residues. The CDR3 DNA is TGTGCCAGCAGTTACTCAAGGGAGACTGAAGCTTTCTTT. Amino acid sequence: CASSYSRETEAFF.

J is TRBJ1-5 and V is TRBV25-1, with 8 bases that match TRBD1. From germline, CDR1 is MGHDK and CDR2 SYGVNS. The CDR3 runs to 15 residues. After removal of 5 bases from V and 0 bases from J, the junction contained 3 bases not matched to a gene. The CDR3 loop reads CASSQTGVSNQPQHF. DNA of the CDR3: TGTGCCAGCAGTCAGACAGGGGTTAGCAATCAGCCCCAGCATTTT.

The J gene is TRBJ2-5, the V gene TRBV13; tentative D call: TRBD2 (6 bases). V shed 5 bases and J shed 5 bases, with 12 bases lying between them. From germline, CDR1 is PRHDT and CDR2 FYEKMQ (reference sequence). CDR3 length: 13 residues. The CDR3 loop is CASSPRGIETQYF. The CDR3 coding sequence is TGTGCCAGCAGCCCCCGGGGGATCGAGACCCAGTACTTC.

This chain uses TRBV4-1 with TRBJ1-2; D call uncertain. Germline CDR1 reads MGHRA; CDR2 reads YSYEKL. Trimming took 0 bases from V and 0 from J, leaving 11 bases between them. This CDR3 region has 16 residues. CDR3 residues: CASSQEGSGANYGYTF. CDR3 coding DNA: TGCGCCAGCAGCCAAGAGGGGAGTGGGGCTAACTATGGCTACACCTTC.

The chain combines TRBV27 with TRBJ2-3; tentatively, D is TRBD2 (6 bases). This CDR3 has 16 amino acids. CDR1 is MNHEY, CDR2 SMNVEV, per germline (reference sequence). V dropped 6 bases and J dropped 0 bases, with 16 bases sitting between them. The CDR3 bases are TGTGCCAGCAGCCGACGACTAGGCCTAAGCACAGATACGCAGTATTTT. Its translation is CASSRRLGLSTDTQYF.

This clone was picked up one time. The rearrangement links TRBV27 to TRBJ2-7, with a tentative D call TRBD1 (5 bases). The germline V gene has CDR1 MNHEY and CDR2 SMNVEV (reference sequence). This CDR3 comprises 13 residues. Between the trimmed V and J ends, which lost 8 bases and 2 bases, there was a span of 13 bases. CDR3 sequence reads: CASATGVTYEQYF. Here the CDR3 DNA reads TGTGCCAGCGCTACAGGAGTCACCTACGAGCAGTACTTC.

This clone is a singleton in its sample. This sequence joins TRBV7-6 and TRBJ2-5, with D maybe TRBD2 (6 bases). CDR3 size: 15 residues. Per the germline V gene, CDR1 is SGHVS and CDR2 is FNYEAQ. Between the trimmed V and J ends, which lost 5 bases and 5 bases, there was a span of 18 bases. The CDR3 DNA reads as TGTGCCAGCAGCCCCCTATCGGCGGGATGGGAGACCCAGTACTTC. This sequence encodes CASSPLSAGWETQYF. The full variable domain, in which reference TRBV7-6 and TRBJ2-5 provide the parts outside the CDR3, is GAGVSQSPRYKVTKRGQDVALRCDPISGHVSLYWYRQALGQGPEFLTYFNYEAQQDKSGLPNDRFSAERPEGSISTLTIQRTEQRDSAMYRCASSPLSAGWETQYFGPGTRLLVL.

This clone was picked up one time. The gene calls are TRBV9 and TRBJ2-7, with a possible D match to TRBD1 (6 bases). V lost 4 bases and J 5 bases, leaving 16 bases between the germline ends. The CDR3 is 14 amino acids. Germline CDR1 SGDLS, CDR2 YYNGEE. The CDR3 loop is CASSPGAGAHEQYF. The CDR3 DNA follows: TGTGCCAGCAGCCCCGGGGCAGGGGCCCACGAGCAGTACTTC.

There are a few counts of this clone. For the CDR3, the DNA is TGTGCCAGTAGTCGCGACAGCTCTGGGGCCAACGTCCTGACTTTC. Translating it yields CASSRDSSGANVLTF. V and J are TRBV19 and TRBJ2-6; tentatively, D is TRBD1 (5 bases). Looked up from germline, CDR1 is LNHDA and CDR2 is SQIVND (reference sequence). This CDR3 comprises 15 residues. The germline V and J ends were trimmed by 5 bases and 0 bases, with 8 bases remaining between them.

CDR3 region: CASSPGAGGDDSPLHF. The CDR3 DNA reads TGTGCCAGCAGCCCCGGGGCAGGAGGGGACGATTCACCCCTCCACTTT. The chain couples TRBV7-9 to TRBJ1-6; D might be TRBD1 (5 bases). CDR3 length: 16 residues. Germline V gene sequence: CDR1 SEHNR, CDR2 FQNEAQ (reference sequence). V was shortened by 5 bases and J by 8 bases, with 19 bases between the two germline ends.

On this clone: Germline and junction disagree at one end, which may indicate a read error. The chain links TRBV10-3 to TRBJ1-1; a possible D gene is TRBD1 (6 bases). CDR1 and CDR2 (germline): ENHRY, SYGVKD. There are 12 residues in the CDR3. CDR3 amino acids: CAIRGANTEASF. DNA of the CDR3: TGTGCCATCAGGGGGGCCAACACTGAAGCTTCCTTT.

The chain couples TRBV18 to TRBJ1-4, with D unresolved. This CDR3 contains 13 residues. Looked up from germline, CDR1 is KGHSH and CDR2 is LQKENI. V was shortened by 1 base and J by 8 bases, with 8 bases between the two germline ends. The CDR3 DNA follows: TGTGCCAGCTCACCACGGTTGCAGGAAAAACTGTTTTTT. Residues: CASSPRLQEKLFF. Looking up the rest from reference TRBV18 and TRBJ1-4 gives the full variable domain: NAGVMQNPRHLVRRRGQEARLRCSPMKGHSHVYWYRQLPEEGLKFMVYLQKENIIDESGMPKERFSAEFPKEGPSILRIQQVVRGDSAAYFCASSPRLQEKLFFGSGTQLSVL.

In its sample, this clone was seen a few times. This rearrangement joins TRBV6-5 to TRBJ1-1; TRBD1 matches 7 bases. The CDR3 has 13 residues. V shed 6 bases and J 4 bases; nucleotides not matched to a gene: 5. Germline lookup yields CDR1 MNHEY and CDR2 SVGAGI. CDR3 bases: TGTGCCAGCAGGCAAGACAGGGTCACTGAAGCTTTCTTT. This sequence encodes CASRQDRVTEAFF.

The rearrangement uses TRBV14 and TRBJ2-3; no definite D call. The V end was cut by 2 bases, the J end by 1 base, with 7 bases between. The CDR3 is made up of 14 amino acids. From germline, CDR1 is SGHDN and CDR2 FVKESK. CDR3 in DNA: TGTGCCAGCAGCCAACAACTCGGCACAGATACGCAGTATTTT. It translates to CASSQQLGTDTQYF. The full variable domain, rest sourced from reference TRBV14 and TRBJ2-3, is EAGVTQFPSHSVIEKGQTVTLRCDPISGHDNLYWYRRVMGKEIKFLLHFVKESKQDESGMPNNRFLAERTGGTYSTLKVQPAELEDSGVYFCASSQQLGTDTQYFGPGTRLTVL.

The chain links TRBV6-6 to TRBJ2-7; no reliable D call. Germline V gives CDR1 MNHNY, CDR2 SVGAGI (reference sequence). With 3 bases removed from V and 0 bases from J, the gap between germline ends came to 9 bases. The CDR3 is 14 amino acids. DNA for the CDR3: TGTGCCAGCAGTTATGTGAGAGACTCCTACGAGCAGTACTTC. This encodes CASSYVRDSYEQYF.

The DNA for the CDR3 is TGTGCCAGCAGCTTGGGTCAGGGTATCCTTAACTATGGCTACACCTTC. Translating it yields CASSLGQGILNYGYTF. This chain connects TRBV5-4 to TRBJ1-2, with D perhaps TRBD1 (5 bases). Germline loops: CDR1 SGHNT, CDR2 YYREEE (reference sequence). There are 16 residues in the CDR3. Trimming cost V 0 bases and J 1 base, with 13 bases left between them.

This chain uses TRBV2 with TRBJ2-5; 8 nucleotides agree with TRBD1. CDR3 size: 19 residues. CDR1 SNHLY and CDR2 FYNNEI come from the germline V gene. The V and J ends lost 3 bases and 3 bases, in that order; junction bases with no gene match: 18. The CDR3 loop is CASSDLGQGLGPGKETQYF. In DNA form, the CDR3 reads TGTGCCAGCAGTGATCTTGGACAGGGCCTTGGCCCGGGAAAAGAGACCCAGTACTTC. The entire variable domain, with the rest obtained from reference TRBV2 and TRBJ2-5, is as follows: EPEVTQTPSHQVTQMGQEVILRCVPISNHLYFYWYRQILGQKVEFLVSFYNNEISEKSEIFDDQFSVERPDGSNFTLKIRSTKLEDSAMYFCASSDLGQGLGPGKETQYFGPGTRLLVL.

The chain's CDR3 is CATSRDKMTTGGQYF. CDR3 sequence (DNA): TGTGCCACCAGCAGAGATAAAATGACTACGGGCGGGCAGTACTTC. The V call is TRBV15, the J call TRBJ2-7; D perhaps matches TRBD2 (5 bases). This CDR3 has 15 amino acids. The V gene's germline CDR1 is LNHNV and CDR2 YYDKDF (reference sequence). V shed 0 bases and J shed 9 bases, with 18 bases lying between them.

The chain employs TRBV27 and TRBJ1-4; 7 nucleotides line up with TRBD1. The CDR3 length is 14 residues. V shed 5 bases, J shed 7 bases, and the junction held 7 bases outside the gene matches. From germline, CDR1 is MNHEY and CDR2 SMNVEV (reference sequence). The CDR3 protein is CASSHWAGGEKLFF. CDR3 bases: TGTGCCAGCAGTCATTGGGCAGGGGGTGAAAAACTGTTTTTT.

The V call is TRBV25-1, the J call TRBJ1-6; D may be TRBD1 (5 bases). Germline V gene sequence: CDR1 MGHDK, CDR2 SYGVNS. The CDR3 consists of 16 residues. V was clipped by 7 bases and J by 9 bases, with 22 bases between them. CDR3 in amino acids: CASNPAEGRAGSPLHF. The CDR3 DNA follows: TGTGCCAGCAATCCCGCGGAGGGCAGGGCGGGTTCACCCCTCCACTTT.

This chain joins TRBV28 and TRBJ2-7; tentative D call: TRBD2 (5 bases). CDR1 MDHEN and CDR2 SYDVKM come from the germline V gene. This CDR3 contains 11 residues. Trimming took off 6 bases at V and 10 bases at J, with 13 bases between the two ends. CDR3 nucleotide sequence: TGTGCCAGCAGCCGCCGACTAACCCAGTACTTC. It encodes CASSRRLTQYF. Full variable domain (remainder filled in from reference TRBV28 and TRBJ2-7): DVKVTQSSRYLVKRTGEKVFLECVQDMDHENMFWYRQDPGLGLRLIYFSYDVKMKEKGDIPEGYSVSREKKERFSLILESASTNQTSMYLCASSRRLTQYFGPGTRLTVT.

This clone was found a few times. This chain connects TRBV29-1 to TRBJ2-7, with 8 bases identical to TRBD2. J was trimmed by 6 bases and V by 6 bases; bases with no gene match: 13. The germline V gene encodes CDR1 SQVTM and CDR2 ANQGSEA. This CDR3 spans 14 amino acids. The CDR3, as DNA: TGCAGCGTGAGCCTAGGACGGGAGGGGGTCGAGCAGTACTTC. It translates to CSVSLGREGVEQYF.

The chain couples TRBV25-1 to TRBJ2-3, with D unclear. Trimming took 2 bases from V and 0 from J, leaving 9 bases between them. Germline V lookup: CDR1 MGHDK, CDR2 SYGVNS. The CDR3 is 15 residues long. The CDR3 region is CASSESNYSTDTQYF. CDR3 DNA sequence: TGTGCCAGCAGTGAAAGTAACTATAGCACAGATACGCAGTATTTT. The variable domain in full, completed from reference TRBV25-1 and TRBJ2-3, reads EADIYQTPRYLVIGTGKKITLECSQTMGHDKMYWYQQDPGMELHLIHYSYGVNSTEKGDLSSESTVSRIRTEHFPLTLESARPSHTSQYLCASSESNYSTDTQYFGPGTRLTVL.

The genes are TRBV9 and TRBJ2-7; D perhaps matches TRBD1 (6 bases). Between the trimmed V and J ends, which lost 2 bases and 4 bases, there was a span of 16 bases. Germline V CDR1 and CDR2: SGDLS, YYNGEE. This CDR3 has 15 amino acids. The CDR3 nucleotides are TGTGCCAGCAGCGTTGATGGGACATCCTTTTACGAGCAGTACTTC. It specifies CASSVDGTSFYEQYF.